Given below is one T cell receptor (beta chain) in context. This CDR3 has 13 residues. V was shortened by 4 bases and J by 4 bases, with 12 bases between the two germline ends. The germline CDR1 and CDR2 sequences are SGHDT and YYEEEE. This specimen comes from a study of shared clonotypes between healthy human individuals. Adult Caucasians living in Nashville, Tennessee made up all of the donors. Extraction of genomic DNA in unsorted samples used 86 million or so PBMCs. Several immunoSEQ 96-well plates shared each subset's DNA, each plate a replicate. Clones were sequenced by immunoSEQ multiplex PCR, and TCRdb holds only the in-frame ones, with some missing. There are about 480,000 clones in the sample; approximately 79% occur only once, and around 13% lies in the top ten.

The specimen sequenced was PBMCs. The rearrangement uses TRBV5-6 and TRBJ2-7; D tentatively fits TRBD1 or TRBD2 (5 bases each). The source of this sequence is a middle-aged woman in good health. Some clones in this sample may be carry-over from other donors' samples. CDR3 residues: CASSPRDGYEQYF. CDR3 DNA sequence: TGTGCCAGCAGCCCCCGGGACGGATACGAGCAGTACTTC.